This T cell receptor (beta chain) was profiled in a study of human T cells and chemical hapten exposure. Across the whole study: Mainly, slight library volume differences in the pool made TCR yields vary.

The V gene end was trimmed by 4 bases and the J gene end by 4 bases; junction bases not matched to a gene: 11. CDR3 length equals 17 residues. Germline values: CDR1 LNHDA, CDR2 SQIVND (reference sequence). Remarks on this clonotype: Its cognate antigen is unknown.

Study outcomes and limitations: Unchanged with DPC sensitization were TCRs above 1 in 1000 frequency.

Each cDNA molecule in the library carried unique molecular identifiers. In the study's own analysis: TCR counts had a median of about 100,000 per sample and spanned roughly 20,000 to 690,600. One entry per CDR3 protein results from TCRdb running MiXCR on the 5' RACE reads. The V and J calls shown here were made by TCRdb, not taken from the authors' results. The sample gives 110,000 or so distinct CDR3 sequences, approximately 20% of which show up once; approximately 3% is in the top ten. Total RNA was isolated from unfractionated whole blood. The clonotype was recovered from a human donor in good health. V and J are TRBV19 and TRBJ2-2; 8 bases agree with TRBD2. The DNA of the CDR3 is TGTGCCAGTAGTACGACTGTGGCGGGAGGTTTCACCGGGGAGCTGTTTTTT. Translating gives CASSTTVAGGFTGELFF. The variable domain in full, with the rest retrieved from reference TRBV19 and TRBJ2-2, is DGGITQSPKYLFRKEGQNVTLSCEQNLNHDAMYWYRQDPGQGLRLIYYSQIVNDFQKGDIAEGYSVSREKKESFPLTVTSAQKNPTAFYLCASSTTVAGGFTGELFFGEGSRLTVL.